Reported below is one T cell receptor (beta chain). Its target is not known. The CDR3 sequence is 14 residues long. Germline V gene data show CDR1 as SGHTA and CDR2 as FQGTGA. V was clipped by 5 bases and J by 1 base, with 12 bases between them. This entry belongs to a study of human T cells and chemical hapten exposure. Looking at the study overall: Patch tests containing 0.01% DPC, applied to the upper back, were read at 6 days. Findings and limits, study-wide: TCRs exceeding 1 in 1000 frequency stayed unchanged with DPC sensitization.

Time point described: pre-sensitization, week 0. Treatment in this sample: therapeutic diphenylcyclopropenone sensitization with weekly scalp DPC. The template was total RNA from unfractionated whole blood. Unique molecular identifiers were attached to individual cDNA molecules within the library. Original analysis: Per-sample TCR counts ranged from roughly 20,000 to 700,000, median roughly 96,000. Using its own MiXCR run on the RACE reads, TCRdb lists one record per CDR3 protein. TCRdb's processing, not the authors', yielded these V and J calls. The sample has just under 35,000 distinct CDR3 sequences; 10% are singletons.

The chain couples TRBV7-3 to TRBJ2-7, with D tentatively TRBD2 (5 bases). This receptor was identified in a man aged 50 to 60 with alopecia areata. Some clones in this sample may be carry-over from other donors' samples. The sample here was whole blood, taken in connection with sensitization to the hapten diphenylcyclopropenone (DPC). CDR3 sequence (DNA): TGTGCCAGCAGCGTATCCCGGGAATCCTACGAGCAGTACTTC. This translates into CASSVSRESYEQYF.